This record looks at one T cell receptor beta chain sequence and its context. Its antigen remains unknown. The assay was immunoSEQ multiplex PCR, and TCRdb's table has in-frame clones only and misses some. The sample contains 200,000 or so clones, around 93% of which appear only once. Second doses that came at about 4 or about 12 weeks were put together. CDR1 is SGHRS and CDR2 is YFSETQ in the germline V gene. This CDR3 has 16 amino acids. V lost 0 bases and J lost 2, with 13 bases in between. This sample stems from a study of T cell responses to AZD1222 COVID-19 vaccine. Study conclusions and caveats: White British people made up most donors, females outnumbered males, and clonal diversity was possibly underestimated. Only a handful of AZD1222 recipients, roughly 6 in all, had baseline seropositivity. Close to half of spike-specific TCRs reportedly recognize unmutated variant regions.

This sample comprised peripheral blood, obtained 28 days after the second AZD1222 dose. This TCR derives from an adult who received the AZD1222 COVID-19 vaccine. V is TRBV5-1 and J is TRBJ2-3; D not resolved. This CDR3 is CASSLGSTAITDTQYF. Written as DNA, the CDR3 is TGCGCCAGCAGCTTGGGATCGACGGCGATCACAGATACGCAGTATTTT.